The sequence of this TCR beta chain was determined in a study of shared clonotypes between healthy human individuals. Looked up from germline, CDR1 is LNHDA and CDR2 is SQIVND (reference sequence). Trimming took off 4 bases at V and 0 bases at J, with 15 bases between the two ends. The CDR3 contains 17 residues. Sequencing used immunoSEQ multiplex PCR; TCRdb keeps in-frame clones, though not all of them. This sample carries about 1,500,000 clones, approximately 97% of them seen once, and the ten largest clones take 1% to 1.5%. The sequenced sample was naive CD4+ T cells sorted from blood. Subset meaning: CD45RA+ positively selected. This receptor was identified in a man aged 30 to 45 in good health. This chain joins TRBV19 and TRBJ2-2; perhaps D is TRBD1 or TRBD2 (5 bases each). DNA for the CDR3: TGTGCCAGTAGTACCCGGGACGGCCGAACGAACACCGGGGAGCTGTTTTTT. Translating it yields CASSTRDGRTNTGELFF. Full variable domain (missing parts from reference TRBV19 and TRBJ2-2): DGGITQSPKYLFRKEGQNVTLSCEQNLNHDAMYWYRQDPGQGLRLIYYSQIVNDFQKGDIAEGYSVSREKKESFPLTVTSAQKNPTAFYLCASSTRDGRTNTGELFFGEGSRLTVL.